This entry lists 6 T cell receptor beta chains sequenced from one sample in a study of CXCR3-negative and CXCR3-positive naive CD8 T cells. In preparing the TRB cDNA libraries, 5' RACE with UMI labels was used. TCRdb re-called the 5' RACE reads, yielding one record per CDR3 amino acid sequence without DNA. Its clone listing holds approximately 100,000 distinct CDR3 sequences. The sequencing sample was made of naive CXCR3- CD8+ T cells from blood. Regarding subset: CD45RO-CCR7+CD27+CD95- naive CD8+ T cells lacking CXCR3 (TNR3-). Source of these receptors: a human donor in good health. Some clones in this sample may be carry-over from other donors' samples.

This chain links TRBV20-1 with TRBJ1-1; absent DNA, TCRdb's TRBD1 call cannot be checked. The CDR3 covers 14 residues. The germline V gene encodes CDR1 DFQATT and CDR2 SNEGSKA (reference sequence). The CDR3 loop is CSARDRRGHTEAFF.

The CDR3: CASSQGGPYDVYNEQFF. The chain couples TRBV3-1 to TRBJ2-1; TCRdb calls TRBD2, which cannot be checked without DNA. CDR1 and CDR2 from the germline V gene are LGHDT and YNNKEL (reference sequence). The CDR3 consists of 17 residues.

This chain joins TRBV6-2 or TRBV6-3 and TRBJ2-1; checking the TCRdb D call of TRBD1 is not possible without DNA. The CDR3 is 13 amino acids. Germline V lookup: CDR1 MNHEY, CDR2 SVGEGT. CDR3 residues: CASSRTEYNEQFF.

This CDR3 is CASTLRGGHYGYTF. The J gene is TRBJ1-2, the V gene TRBV27; TCRdb returns TRBD1, unconfirmable since there is no DNA. In germline, CDR1 is MNHEY, CDR2 SMNVEV (reference sequence). This CDR3 has 14 amino acids.

J is TRBJ2-7 and V is TRBV28; TCRdb's assignment of TRBD1 cannot be checked, as there is no DNA. The CDR3 is 12 residues long. Germline CDR1 reads MDHEN; CDR2 reads SYDVKM. The CDR3 is CASTQGSYEQYF.

The V gene is TRBV28, the J gene TRBJ2-3; checking the TCRdb D call of TRBD2 is not possible without DNA. This CDR3 contains 15 residues. The V gene's germline CDR1 is MDHEN and CDR2 SYDVKM. The CDR3 reads CASSFLAGGTDTQYF. Variable domain in full (rest from reference TRBV28 and TRBJ2-3): DVKVTQSSRYLVKRTGEKVFLECVQDMDHENMFWYRQDPGLGLRLIYFSYDVKMKEKGDIPEGYSVSREKKERFSLILESASTNQTSMYLCASSFLAGGTDTQYFGPGTRLTVL.